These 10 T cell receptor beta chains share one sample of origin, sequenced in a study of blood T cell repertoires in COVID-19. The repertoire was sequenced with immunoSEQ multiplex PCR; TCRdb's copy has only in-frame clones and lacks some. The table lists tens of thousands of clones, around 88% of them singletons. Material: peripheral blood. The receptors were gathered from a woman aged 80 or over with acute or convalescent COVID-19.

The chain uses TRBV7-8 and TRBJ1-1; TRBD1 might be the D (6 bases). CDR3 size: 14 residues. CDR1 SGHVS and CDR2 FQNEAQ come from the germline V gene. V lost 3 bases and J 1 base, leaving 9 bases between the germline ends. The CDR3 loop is CASSFTGRNTEAFF. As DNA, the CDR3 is TGTGCCAGCAGCTTTACAGGGAGGAACACTGAAGCTTTCTTT.

The chain's CDR3 is CARGGSGDTYEQYF. DNA for the CDR3: TGTGCCAGAGGGGGTAGCGGGGACACCTACGAGCAGTACTTC. V and J are TRBV5-6 and TRBJ2-7; 8 bases match TRBD2. The junction had 9 bases not matched to a gene; V was cut back by 8 bases and J by 2 bases. Germline V gene sequence: CDR1 SGHDT, CDR2 YYEEEE. The CDR3 spans 14 residues.

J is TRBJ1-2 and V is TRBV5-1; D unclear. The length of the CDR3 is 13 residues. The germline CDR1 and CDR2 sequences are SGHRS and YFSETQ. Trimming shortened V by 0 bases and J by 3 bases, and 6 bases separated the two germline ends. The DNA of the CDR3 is TGCGCCAGCAGCTTGGGCCGAGACTATGGCTACACCTTC. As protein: CASSLGRDYGYTF.

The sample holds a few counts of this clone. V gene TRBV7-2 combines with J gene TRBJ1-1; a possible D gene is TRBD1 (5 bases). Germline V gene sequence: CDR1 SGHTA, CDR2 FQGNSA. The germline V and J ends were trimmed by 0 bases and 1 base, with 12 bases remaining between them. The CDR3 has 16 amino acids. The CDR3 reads CASSLAERGSNTEAFF. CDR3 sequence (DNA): TGTGCCAGCAGCTTAGCGGAACGGGGGTCGAACACTGAAGCTTTCTTT.

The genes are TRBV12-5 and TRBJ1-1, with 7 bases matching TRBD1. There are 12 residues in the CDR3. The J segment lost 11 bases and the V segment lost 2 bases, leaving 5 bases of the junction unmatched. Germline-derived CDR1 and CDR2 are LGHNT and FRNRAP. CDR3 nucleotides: TGTGCTAGTGGTTTGCAGGGGGTCGGGGCTTTCTTT. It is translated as CASGLQGVGAFF. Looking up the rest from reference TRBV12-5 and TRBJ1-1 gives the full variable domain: DARVTQTPRHKVTEMGQEVTMRCQPILGHNTVFWYRQTMMQGLELLAYFRNRAPLDDSGMPKDRFSAEMPDATLATLKIQPSEPRDSAVYFCASGLQGVGAFFGQGTRLTVV.

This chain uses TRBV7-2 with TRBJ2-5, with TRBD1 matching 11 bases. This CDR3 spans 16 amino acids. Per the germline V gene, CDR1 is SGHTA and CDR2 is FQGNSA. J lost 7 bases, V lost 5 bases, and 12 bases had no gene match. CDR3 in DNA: TGTGCCAGCAGCAGTGGGACAGGGGGTGTCGGGAGGACCCAGTACTTC. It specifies CASSSGTGGVGRTQYF.

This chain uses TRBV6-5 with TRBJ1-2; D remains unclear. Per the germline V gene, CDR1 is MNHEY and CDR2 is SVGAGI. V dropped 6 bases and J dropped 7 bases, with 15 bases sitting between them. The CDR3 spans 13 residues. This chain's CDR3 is CASSLLGSVGYTF. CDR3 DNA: TGTGCCAGCAGCCTACTCGGGTCAGTTGGCTACACCTTC.

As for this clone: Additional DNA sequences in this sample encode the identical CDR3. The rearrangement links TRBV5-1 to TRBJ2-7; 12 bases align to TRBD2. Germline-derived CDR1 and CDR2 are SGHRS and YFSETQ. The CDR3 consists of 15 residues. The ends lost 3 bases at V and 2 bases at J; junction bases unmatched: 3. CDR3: CASSSGLAGTYEQYF. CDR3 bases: TGCGCCAGCAGCTCCGGACTAGCGGGGACCTACGAGCAGTACTTC.

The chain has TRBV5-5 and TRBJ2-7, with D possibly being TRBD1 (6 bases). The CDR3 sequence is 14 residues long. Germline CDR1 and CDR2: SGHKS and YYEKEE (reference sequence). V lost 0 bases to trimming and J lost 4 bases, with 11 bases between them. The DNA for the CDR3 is TGTGCCAGCAGCTTGGTAGGGACAAAGTACGAGCAGTACTTC. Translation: CASSLVGTKYEQYF.

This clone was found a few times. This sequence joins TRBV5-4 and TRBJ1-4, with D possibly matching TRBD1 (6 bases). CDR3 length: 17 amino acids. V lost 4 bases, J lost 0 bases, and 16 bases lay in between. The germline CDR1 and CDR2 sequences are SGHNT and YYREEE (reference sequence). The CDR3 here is CASSPGGQRATNEKLFF. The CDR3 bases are TGTGCCAGCAGCCCGGGGGGGCAGCGTGCAACTAATGAAAAACTGTTTTTT.